The sequence of this TCR beta chain was determined in a study of cytomegalovirus exposure and HLA in healthy donors. Notes on the study in general: Some TCR beta chains (around 160 of them) were listed as cytomegalovirus-associated. Per a later analysis, HLA-associated TCR beta chains showed more clonal expansion than other, equally common TCR beta chains. Rare TCR sequences predominated, though certain public TCRs were found in many donors.

The PCR was carried out with 60 Vbeta primers and 13 Jbeta primers. The protocol was immunoSEQ multiplex PCR, while the TCRdb copy is restricted to in-frame clones and leaves out a portion. The sample includes some 200,000 clones, around 74% of them seen just once. This clone has more than one count but fewer than ten. Its antigen is not identified. The CDR3 contains 14 residues. V lost 2 bases and J 8 bases, leaving 13 bases between the germline ends. Germline values: CDR1 SGHAT, CDR2 FQNNGV. The rearrangement joins TRBV11-2 to TRBJ2-1; TRBD2 is a possible D gene (5 bases). The receptor's source is a girl aged 5-17 years in good health and CMV-seropositive. The sequenced material came from PBMCs. CDR3 protein: CASSLLAGGHEQFF. CDR3 DNA sequence: TGTGCCAGCAGCTTACTCGCGGGTGGACATGAGCAGTTCTTC.